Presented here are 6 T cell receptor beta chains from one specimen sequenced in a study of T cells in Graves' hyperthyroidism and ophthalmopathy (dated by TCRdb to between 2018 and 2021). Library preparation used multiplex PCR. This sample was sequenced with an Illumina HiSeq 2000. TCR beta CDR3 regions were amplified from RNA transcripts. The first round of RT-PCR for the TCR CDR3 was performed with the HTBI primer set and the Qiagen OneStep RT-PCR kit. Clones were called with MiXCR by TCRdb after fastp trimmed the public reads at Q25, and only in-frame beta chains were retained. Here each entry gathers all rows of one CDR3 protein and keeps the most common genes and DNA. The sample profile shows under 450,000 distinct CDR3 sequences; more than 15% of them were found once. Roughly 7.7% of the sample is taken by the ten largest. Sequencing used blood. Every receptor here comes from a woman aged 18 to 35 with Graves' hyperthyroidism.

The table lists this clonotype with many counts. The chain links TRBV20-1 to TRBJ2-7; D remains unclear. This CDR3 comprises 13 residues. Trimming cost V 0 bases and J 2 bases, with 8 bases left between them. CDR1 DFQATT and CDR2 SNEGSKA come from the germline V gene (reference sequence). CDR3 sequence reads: CSAREGSPYEQYF. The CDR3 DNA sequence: TGCAGTGCTAGAGAGGGCAGTCCCTACGAGCAGTACTTC.

This chain's CDR3 is CAISAGGPNEKLFF. The CDR3 nucleotides read TGTGCCATCAGCGCGGGGGGGCCAAATGAAAAACTGTTTTTT. The rearrangement joins TRBV10-3 to TRBJ1-4, with D maybe TRBD1 (6 bases). Looked up from germline, CDR1 is ENHRY and CDR2 is SYGVKD. The CDR3 loop spans 14 amino acids. Trimming stripped 6 bases from V and 5 bases from J, with 13 bases between.

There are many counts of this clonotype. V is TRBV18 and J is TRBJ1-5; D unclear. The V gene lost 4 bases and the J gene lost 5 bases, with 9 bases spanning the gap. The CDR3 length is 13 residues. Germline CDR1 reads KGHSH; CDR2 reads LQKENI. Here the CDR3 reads CASSLLRDQPQHF. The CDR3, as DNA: TGTGCCAGCTCACTCCTGAGGGATCAGCCCCAGCATTTT. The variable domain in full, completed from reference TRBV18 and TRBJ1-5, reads NAGVMQNPRHLVRRRGQEARLRCSPMKGHSHVYWYRQLPEEGLKFMVYLQKENIIDESGMPKERFSAEFPKEGPSILRIQQVVRGDSAAYFCASSLLRDQPQHFGDGTRLSIL.

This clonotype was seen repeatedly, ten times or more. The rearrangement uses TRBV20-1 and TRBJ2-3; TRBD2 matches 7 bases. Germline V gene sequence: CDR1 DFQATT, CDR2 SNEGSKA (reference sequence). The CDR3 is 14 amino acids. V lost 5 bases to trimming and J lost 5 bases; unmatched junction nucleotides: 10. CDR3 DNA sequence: TGCAGTGCTGTAGCGGGCCCCGAGAGAGATACGCAGTATTTT. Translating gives CSAVAGPERDTQYF.

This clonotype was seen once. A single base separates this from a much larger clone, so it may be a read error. The CDR3 spells CSAGPGTSGGGTQYF. Here the CDR3 DNA reads TGCAGTGCTGGACCCGGGACTAGCGGGGGTGGGACCCAGTACTTC. This chain joins TRBV20-1 and TRBJ2-5, with 14 positions matching TRBD2. The V and J ends lost 5 bases and 7 bases, in that order; junction bases with no gene match: 9. CDR3 length: 15 residues. The V gene's germline CDR1 is DFQATT and CDR2 SNEGSKA (reference sequence).

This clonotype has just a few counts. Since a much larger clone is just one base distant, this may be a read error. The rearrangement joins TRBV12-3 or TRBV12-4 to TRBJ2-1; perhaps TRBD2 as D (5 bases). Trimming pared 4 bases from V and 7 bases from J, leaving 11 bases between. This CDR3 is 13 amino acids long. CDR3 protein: CASSWGVLNEQFF. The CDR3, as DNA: TGTGCCAGCAGTTGGGGAGTGTTAAATGAGCAGTTCTTC.